This T cell receptor beta chain comes out of a study of blood T cell repertoires in COVID-19. At the level of the study: Acute and convalescent COVID-19 samples came from the United States, Italy and Spain. T cells, B-cell-depleted T cells, or PBMCs supplied cDNA or gDNA.

This CDR3 contains 14 residues. V lost 7 bases and J lost 2, with 14 bases in between. The germline CDR1 and CDR2 sequences are MNHNY and SVGAGI (reference sequence). Original data processing: Scientists estimated how many nucleated cells there were by amplifying reference gene primers. Method: immunoSEQ multiplex PCR; TCRdb's copy keeps in-frame clones and lacks some. Clone size and the V and J calls come from that table; the DNA yielded D and trimming. The sample shows 200,000 to 250,000 clones, just over 85% of them seen only once. The rearrangement joins TRBV6-6 to TRBJ1-2; D gene ambiguous. The sample taken for sequencing was peripheral blood. This sequence was found in a man older than 75 with acute or convalescent COVID-19. The chain's CDR3 is CASTRLGRNYGYTF. CDR3 bases: TGTGCCAGCACTAGACTCGGCAGAAACTATGGCTACACCTTC.